This is a list of T cell receptor beta chains from one sample in a study of T-cell reconstitution after alpha-beta-depleted transplantation in children. TCRdb analysed the PCR reads with MiXCR anew, one entry per CDR3 protein. This table has roughly 500,000 distinct CDR3 sequences, less than 35% appearing once. The sequenced sample was PBMCs from the stem cell graft donor, obtained from the stem cell graft. These receptors originate from a human donor who donated a stem cell graft to a child with aplastic anemia. Both conserved end residues are part of each CDR3. D genes are given only for firm matches. Not all rows give a size; the values are once, few, many and, for expanded clones, a class.

J,V,D,size,CDR3,DNA
TRBJ2-1,TRBV29-1,NA,few,CSVGDGISYNEQFF,TGCAGCGTTGGCGACGGGATCTCCTACAATGAGCAGTTCTTC
TRBJ2-6,TRBV5-6,NA,once,CASSLASGRGANVLTF,TGTGCCAGCAGCTTGGCCTCAGGGCGTGGGGCCAACGTCCTGACTTTC
TRBJ2-3,TRBV29-1,TRBD2,few,CSVEDLGGRLSTDTQYF,TGCAGCGTTGAAGATCTTGGCGGGAGGCTAAGCACAGATACGCAGTATTTT
TRBJ1-5,TRBV5-1,NA,few,CASSLGGRAQPQHF,TGCGCCAGCAGCTTGGGGGGACGGGCCCAGCCCCAGCATTTT
TRBJ2-7,TRBV27,TRBD2,NA,CASRDLRGLAVF,TGTGCCAGCAGGGACCTCAGGGGACTAGCAGTCTTC
TRBJ2-1,TRBV11-2,NA,NA,CASLLAQPNNEQFF,TGTGCCAGCCTATTGGCTCAACCGAACAATGAGCAGTTCTTC
TRBJ2-3,TRBV20-1,NA,few,CSATGADTQYF,TGCAGTGCTACAGGGGCAGATACGCAGTATTTT
TRBJ1-2,TRBV20-1,NA,NA,CSAKNTGRDGYTF,TGCAGTGCTAAAAATACCGGACGGGATGGCTACACCTTC
TRBJ1-2,TRBV29-1,NA,NA,CSVEDQGWYGYTF,TGCAGCGTTGAAGATCAGGGGTGGTATGGCTACACCTTC
TRBJ2-3,TRBV5-4,TRBD2,NA,CASSFKLAGDVDTQYF,TGTGCCAGCAGCTTCAAACTAGCGGGAGATGTAGATACGCAGTATTTT
TRBJ1-3,TRBV25-1,NA,NA,CASSDYGNTIYF,TGTGCCAGCAGTGATTACGGGAACACCATATATTTT
TRBJ2-1,TRBV10-2,NA,NA,CASLGDGQAYNEQFF,TGCGCCAGTCTGGGTGACGGGCAGGCGTACAATGAGCAGTTCTTC
TRBJ2-1,TRBV18,NA,NA,CASSPFGSASNEQFF,TGTGCCAGCTCACCATTTGGGTCAGCGAGCAATGAGCAGTTCTTC
TRBJ1-5,TRBV27,NA,NA,CASRLQENQPQHF,TGTGCCAGCAGGCTACAGGAGAATCAGCCCCAGCATTTT
TRBJ2-7,TRBV5-5,NA,few,CASRLDWGPREQYF,TGTGCCAGCAGACTAGACTGGGGACCGCGCGAGCAGTACTTC
TRBJ2-1,TRBV5-1,NA,NA,CASSLGQRNEQFF,TGCGCCAGCAGCTTGGGGCAGCGCAATGAGCAGTTCTTC
TRBJ1-1,TRBV29-1,NA,NA,CSVDRSGTEAFF,TGCAGCGTTGATAGATCTGGTACTGAAGCTTTCTTT
TRBJ1-2,TRBV21-1,NA,NA,CASSKAQRHGYTF,TGTGCCAGCAGCAAAGCACAGAGACATGGCTACACCTTC
TRBJ1-2,TRBV6-2/TRBV6-3,NA,NA,CASRTSVYGYTF,TGTGCCAGCAGGACGTCCGTCTATGGCTACACCTTC
TRBJ2-7,TRBV12-3/TRBV12-4,TRBD2,few,CASSQREHTYEQYF,TGTGCCAGCAGCCAGCGGGAGCACACCTACGAGCAGTACTTC
TRBJ2-5,TRBV5-4,TRBD2,few,CASSLDSGRETQYF,TGTGCCAGCAGCTTGGATAGCGGGAGAGAGACCCAGTACTTC
TRBJ2-2,TRBV6-2/TRBV6-3,NA,NA,CASSTISGAGELFF,TGTGCCAGCAGTACCATTTCAGGAGCCGGGGAGCTGTTTTTT
TRBJ2-7,TRBV28,NA,NA,CASRHSWVTSYEQYF,TGTGCCAGCAGACACTCCTGGGTGACCTCCTACGAGCAGTACTTC
TRBJ2-1,TRBV5-5,NA,few,CASSFRPGSRDEQFF,TGTGCCAGCAGCTTCCGACCCGGCAGCCGCGATGAGCAGTTCTTC
TRBJ1-5,TRBV19,NA,NA,CASSIVTGDNSNQPQHF,TGTGCCAGTAGCATAGTGACGGGCGATAATAGCAATCAGCCCCAGCATTTT
TRBJ1-1,TRBV12-3/TRBV12-4,TRBD1,NA,CASSIAGTGGTEAFF,TGTGCCAGCAGTATCGCAGGAACAGGGGGCACTGAAGCTTTCTTT
TRBJ1-5,TRBV4-3,NA,few,CASSQDYGWDSNQPQHF,TGCGCCAGCAGCCAAGATTACGGGTGGGATAGCAATCAGCCCCAGCATTTT
TRBJ1-1,TRBV29-1,TRBD1,NA,CSVHRGLGRSEAFF,TGCAGCGTCCACAGGGGGCTGGGCCGGAGTGAAGCTTTCTTT
TRBJ2-1,TRBV15,NA,NA,CATSRGSAGRIYNEQFF,TGTGCCACCAGCAGAGGATCGGCGGGCAGGATCTACAATGAGCAGTTCTTC
TRBJ2-7,TRBV7-6,NA,NA,CASSLSDTSYEQYF,TGTGCCAGCAGCTTATCAGATACCTCCTACGAGCAGTACTTC
TRBJ2-1,TRBV19,NA,few,CASSIVTSSLYNEQFF,TGTGCCAGTAGTATAGTTACTAGCAGTCTATACAATGAGCAGTTCTTC
TRBJ2-7,TRBV29-1,NA,NA,CRFPRDGADYEQYF,TGCAGATTCCCTAGGGACGGAGCAGACTACGAGCAGTACTTC
TRBJ1-1,TRBV20-1,TRBD1,NA,CSARERGTGENTEAFF,TGCAGTGCTAGAGAGAGGGGGACAGGGGAGAACACTGAAGCTTTCTTT
TRBJ2-5,TRBV30,NA,NA,CAWTPNSQETQYF,TGTGCCTGGACTCCAAACAGTCAAGAGACCCAGTACTTC
TRBJ1-2,TRBV25-1,TRBD1,NA,CASSPPTGGYGYTF,TGTGCCAGCAGCCCGCCTACAGGGGGCTATGGCTACACCTTC
TRBJ1-1,TRBV12-5,NA,once,CASGPPLTGMNTEAFF,TGTGCTAGTGGCCCCCCATTGACGGGCATGAACACTGAAGCTTTCTTT
TRBJ1-4,TRBV29-1,NA,few,CSVSGKTNEKLFF,TGCAGCGTTTCAGGGAAAACTAATGAAAAACTGTTTTTT
TRBJ2-7,TRBV25-1,TRBD2,few,CASSGHISSGAYEQYF,TGTGCCAGCAGTGGCCACATCTCTAGCGGGGCATACGAGCAGTACTTC
TRBJ2-7,TRBV4-3,NA,NA,CASSQDDNVAYEQYF,TGCGCCAGCAGCCAAGACGACAACGTAGCCTACGAGCAGTACTTC
TRBJ2-3,TRBV20-1,TRBD2,NA,CSARTSGMGTQYF,TGCAGTGCAAGGACTAGCGGGATGGGTACGCAGTATTTT
TRBJ2-7,TRBV25-1,NA,NA,CASSRTALTYEQYF,TGTGCCAGCAGTCGGACGGCTCTTACCTACGAGCAGTACTTC